The rows below give T cell receptor beta chains drawn from one sample of a study of blood T cell repertoires in COVID-19. Repertoires were generated with immunoSEQ multiplex PCR, while TCRdb's copy carries only in-frame clones and drops some. Here the sample spans 75,000 to 100,000 clones, around nine tenths being singletons. Sequenced sample: peripheral blood. The receptors come from a human donor in a cohort sampled during active COVID-19. The CDR3 runs from the conserved cysteine through the conserved F or W. A D gene is named only where the DNA matches it firmly. Clone size is stated in some rows and not others, as once, few, many or a class when expanded.

clone_size j_call d_call v_call cdr3_aa cdr3_nt
NA TRBJ1-4 NA TRBV29-1 CSVGRDEKLFF TGCAGCGTTGGGAGGGATGAAAAACTGTTTTTT
NA TRBJ1-4 NA TRBV5-1 CASSPGSAGEKLFF TGCGCCAGCAGTCCAGGCTCAGCCGGTGAAAAACTGTTTTTT
NA TRBJ2-2 TRBD1 TRBV7-8 CASSLGSGQGAVGELFF TGTGCCAGCAGCTTAGGATCGGGACAGGGGGCGGTCGGGGAGCTGTTTTTT
NA TRBJ1-2 NA TRBV7-6 CASSLDQGLSYGYTF TGTGCCAGCAGCTTAGACCAGGGGCTGAGCTATGGCTACACCTTC
NA TRBJ2-1 NA TRBV29-1 CSVKEASRDEQFF TGCAGCGTTAAGGAGGCCTCCCGCGATGAGCAGTTCTTC
few TRBJ1-2 TRBD1 TRBV6-5 CASSYGGQQLSGYTF TGTGCCAGCAGTTACGGGGGACAGCAACTCTCTGGCTACACCTTC
NA TRBJ2-3 NA TRBV20-1 CSASVVRVTDTQYF TGCAGTGCTAGTGTGGTCAGGGTTACAGATACGCAGTATTTT
NA TRBJ1-1 NA TRBV30 CAWGGNRFEIRSRNTEAFF TGTGCCTGGGGGGGTAACAGGTTTGAGATTAGGTCAAGGAACACTGAAGCTTTCTTT
NA TRBJ2-7 TRBD1 TRBV5-1 CASSRTGALYEQYF TGCGCCAGCAGCCGGACAGGGGCTTTATACGAGCAGTACTTC
NA TRBJ2-7 NA TRBV4-3 CASSQDETSYEQYF TGCGCCAGCAGCCAAGACGAGACTAGCTACGAGCAGTACTTC
NA TRBJ2-1 TRBD2 TRBV6-5 CASSFVAGEYNEQFF TGTGCCAGCAGTTTCGTAGCGGGGGAGTACAATGAGCAGTTCTTC
NA TRBJ1-2 TRBD1 TRBV19 CASSERTGEDGYTF TGTGCCAGTAGCGAGAGGACAGGGGAGGATGGCTACACCTTC
NA TRBJ2-1 NA TRBV20-1 CSARDPIEQFF TGCAGTGCTAGAGATCCAATTGAGCAGTTCTTC
NA TRBJ2-3 NA TRBV3-1/TRBV3-2 CASSQDMRNRYTDTQYF TGTGCCAGCAGCCAAGATATGAGGAACAGGTACACAGATACGCAGTATTTT
few TRBJ1-2 NA TRBV28 CASSLISRQGNYGYTF TGTGCCAGCAGTCTCATAAGTCGGCAGGGTAACTATGGCTACACCTTC
NA TRBJ2-7 NA TRBV4-1 CASSHDGTPFYEQYF TGCGCCAGCAGCCACGACGGGACACCCTTCTACGAGCAGTACTTC
NA TRBJ1-2 TRBD1 TRBV7-8 CASSSDRVSYGYTF TGTGCCAGCAGCTCGGACAGGGTCAGCTATGGCTACACCTTC
NA TRBJ1-2 NA TRBV6-6 CASSLQEYYGYTF TGTGCCAGCAGTTTACAGGAGTACTATGGCTACACCTTC
NA TRBJ1-5 NA TRBV5-4 CASSLWGGNQPQHF TGTGCCAGCAGCTTGTGGGGGGGAAATCAGCCCCAGCATTTT
once TRBJ1-2 NA TRBV28 CASSLEFSRVLYGYTF TGTGCCAGCAGTTTAGAGTTTTCCAGGGTTCTCTATGGCTACACCTTC
NA TRBJ1-2 TRBD1 TRBV29-1 CSAAGTAYGYTF TGCAGCGCCGCCGGGACAGCCTATGGCTACACCTTC
few TRBJ1-1 NA TRBV6-6 CASSPLTGNTEAFF TGTGCCAGCAGTCCTTTGACAGGGAACACTGAAGCTTTCTTT
NA TRBJ2-5 TRBD2 TRBV9 CASSGLAGGWETQYF TGTGCCAGCAGCGGACTAGCGGGAGGGTGGGAGACCCAGTACTTC
NA TRBJ1-1 TRBD1 TRBV27 CASSGGGVGTEAFF TGTGCCAGCAGTGGAGGGGGCGTCGGCACTGAAGCTTTCTTT
NA TRBJ2-2 TRBD2 TRBV5-1 CASMPSGSTGELFF TGCGCCAGCATGCCTAGCGGGAGTACCGGGGAGCTGTTTTTT
NA TRBJ2-2 TRBD1 TRBV5-1 CASSPGTVVGAGELFF TGCGCCAGCAGCCCCGGGACAGTCGTAGGAGCCGGGGAGCTGTTTTTT
NA TRBJ1-6 NA TRBV6-4 CASSEDSNSPLHF TGTGCCAGCAGTGAAGACAGTAATTCACCCCTCCACTTT
NA TRBJ1-2 NA TRBV7-9 CASSPRREGDYGYTF TGTGCCAGCAGCCCCCGCCGGGAGGGGGACTATGGCTACACCTTC
NA TRBJ2-5 TRBD2 TRBV9 CASSGGTSDQETQYF TGTGCCAGCAGCGGCGGGACTAGCGACCAAGAGACCCAGTACTTC